This is a list of T cell receptor beta chains from one sample in a study of cytomegalovirus exposure and HLA in healthy donors. Method: immunoSEQ multiplex PCR; TCRdb's copy keeps in-frame clones and lacks some. This sample carries around 190,000 clones, roughly four fifths of them seen once, and the ten largest clones take 1.5% to 2%. The sequenced sample consisted of PBMCs. Receptors originate from a man between 18 and 29 years old in good health and CMV-seronegative. Both conserved end residues are part of each CDR3. A D gene is named only where the DNA matches it firmly. Clone size, where shown, is once, few, many, or a class for clones that have expanded.

size	D	J	V	CDR3	DNA
.	.	TRBJ1-6	TRBV27	CASSLKTGGYNSPLHF	TGTGCCAGCAGTTTAAAGACGGGTGGATATAATTCACCCCTCCACTTT
.	TRBD2	TRBJ2-1	TRBV7-2	CASSPQTSGIYNEQFF	TGTGCCAGCAGCCCCCAGACTAGCGGGATTTACAATGAGCAGTTCTTC
.	TRBD1	TRBJ1-2	TRBV30	CAWLGTEAPGSYGYTF	TGTGCCTGGCTGGGGACAGAAGCCCCAGGGAGCTATGGCTACACCTTC
.	TRBD2	TRBJ2-3	TRBV11-2	CASSLRGGRATDTQYF	TGTGCCAGCAGCTTACGGGGGGGCCGGGCCACAGATACGCAGTATTTT
.	.	TRBJ1-1	TRBV10-1	CASSDSETEAFF	TGCGCCAGCAGTGATTCGGAGACTGAAGCTTTCTTT
.	TRBD2	TRBJ2-1	TRBV5-4	CASSLASGREHEQFF	TGTGCCAGCAGCTTAGCTAGCGGGAGAGAGCATGAGCAGTTCTTC
.	.	TRBJ1-6	TRBV27	CASTYSGGPLHF	TGTGCCAGCACGTACTCTGGAGGTCCCCTCCACTTT
.	.	TRBJ1-1	TRBV10-1	CASRDSMNTEAFF	TGCGCCAGCAGGGACAGCATGAACACTGAAGCTTTCTTT
.	.	TRBJ2-3	TRBV5-1	CASSFRGTDTQYF	TGCGCCAGCAGCTTTCGGGGTACAGATACGCAGTATTTT
.	.	TRBJ2-5	TRBV19	CASSIGRGRGETQYF	TGTGCCAGTAGTATTGGTCGGGGAAGAGGGGAGACCCAGTACTTC
.	.	TRBJ2-5	TRBV19	CASSGTGSVETQYF	TGTGCCAGTAGCGGTACAGGGTCGGTTGAGACCCAGTACTTC
once	.	TRBJ1-1	TRBV19	CASSIARGGGAFF	TGTGCCAGTAGTATAGCTCGCGGGGGAGGAGCTTTCTTT
once	.	TRBJ1-3	TRBV5-8	CASSFDRSSGNTIYF	TGTGCCAGCAGCTTTGACAGGAGCTCTGGAAACACCATATATTTT
.	TRBD1	TRBJ2-5	TRBV4-3	CASSQDRGHETQYF	TGCGCCAGCAGCCAAGACAGGGGGCACGAGACCCAGTACTTC
.	.	TRBJ2-7	TRBV7-2	CASSLVGAWDEQYF	TGTGCCAGCAGCTTAGTAGGGGCATGGGACGAGCAGTACTTC